This T cell receptor beta chain was identified in a study of identical twins. Whole-study findings and limits: With beta out-of-frame sequences, excess sharing by twins was weaker. A lower insertion count was a feature of abundant cord blood beta clonotypes, with no such feature in memory repertoires. In zero-insertion analyses, partial confounding could arise from invariant MAIT and iNKT cells.

Addition of a universal primer site occurred through template switching, and cDNA carried unique molecular identifiers. TCRdb reprocessed the 5' RACE reads with MiXCR, giving one entry per CDR3 protein. The data contain a few hundred thousand distinct CDR3 sequences, about 12% of them seen just once; the ten biggest clones take up around 4%. Comment on this clonotype: Its antigen is not identified.

These data are also associated with another study on yellow fever vaccine responses in identical twins.

The sequence was collected from a woman aged 18-29 years in good health. Material for sequencing was memory (CD45RO+) T cells sorted from blood.

CDR3 DNA sequence: TGCAGTGCTGAAAGACTAGCGGGGGCACACAATGAGCAGTTCTTC. Protein: CSAERLAGAHNEQFF. The chain joins TRBV20-1 to TRBJ2-1, with 12 bases aligning to TRBD2. This CDR3 comprises 15 residues. V shed 5 bases, J shed 5 bases, and the junction held 7 bases outside the gene matches. Germline V CDR1 and CDR2: DFQATT, SNEGSKA (reference sequence).